This is a list of T cell receptor beta chains from one sample in a study of OX40 agonist ivuxolimab in advanced cancers. Generated by immunoSEQ multiplex PCR, the TCRdb table keeps only in-frame clones and is missing some. The sample consists of 60,000 to 70,000 clones, around 86% of them appearing once. The sample consisted of CD4+ or CD8+ T cells sorted from blood, taken in a trial of the OX40 agonist ivuxolimab. The receptors originated from an adult with an advanced solid tumor such as melanoma, head and neck, liver or kidney cancer. Both conserved end residues are part of each CDR3. Fields, in order: clone size, D gene, V gene, J gene, CDR3 protein, CDR3 DNA. D genes are given only for firm matches. Expanded clones are given a class, and other clones once, few, many or no size at all.

size: -
D: TRBD2
V: TRBV10-3
J: TRBJ2-1
CDR3: CAISELKRGGPREQFF
DNA: TGTGCCATCAGTGAGTTAAAGCGGGGGGGCCCCAGGGAGCAGTTCTTC

size: -
D: TRBD2
V: TRBV5-6
J: TRBJ2-5
CDR3: CASSWRSGGSQYF
DNA: TGTGCCAGCAGCTGGAGGTCCGGCGGGAGCCAGTACTTC

size: -
D: TRBD1
V: TRBV5-1
J: TRBJ2-2
CDR3: CASRLSGGNTGELFF
DNA: TGCGCCAGCAGACTTTCAGGGGGCAACACCGGGGAGCTGTTTTTT

size: once
D: TRBD1
V: TRBV19
J: TRBJ1-5
CDR3: CASSSRRPGQGATHSNQPQHF
DNA: TGTGCCAGTAGTTCGCGTAGGCCGGGACAGGGGGCGACCCATAGCAATCAGCCCCAGCATTTT

size: few
D: -
V: TRBV4-1
J: TRBJ1-2
CDR3: CASSQDRDNVYGYTF
DNA: TGCGCCAGCAGCCAAGATCGGGACAACGTCTATGGCTACACCTTC

size: -
D: -
V: TRBV5-1
J: TRBJ1-3
CDR3: CASSLDGTSGNTIYF
DNA: TGCGCCAGCAGCTTGGACGGGACAAGTGGAAACACCATATATTTT

size: -
D: -
V: TRBV18
J: TRBJ1-2
CDR3: CASSPPRGFEDYGYTF
DNA: TGTGCCAGCTCACCACCTAGGGGATTTGAAGACTATGGCTACACCTTC

size: -
D: -
V: TRBV19
J: TRBJ1-5
CDR3: CASRGGQAGNQPQHF
DNA: TGTGCCAGTAGAGGGGGGCAGGCCGGAAATCAGCCCCAGCATTTT

size: few
D: TRBD1
V: TRBV9
J: TRBJ1-2
CDR3: CASSVDRGGYGYTF
DNA: TGTGCCAGCAGCGTGGACAGGGGTGGCTATGGCTACACCTTC

size: once
D: TRBD1
V: TRBV29-1
J: TRBJ2-1
CDR3: CSVEGTGWHEQFF
DNA: TGCAGCGTCGAGGGGACAGGGTGGCATGAGCAGTTCTTC

size: -
D: TRBD1
V: TRBV6-1
J: TRBJ2-1
CDR3: CASNGQGVNEQFF
DNA: TGTGCCAGCAACGGACAGGGCGTCAATGAGCAGTTCTTC

size: -
D: -
V: TRBV6-1
J: TRBJ1-3
CDR3: CASSAISGNTIYF
DNA: TGTGCCAGCAGTGCTATCTCTGGAAACACCATATATTTT

size: -
D: -
V: TRBV30
J: TRBJ2-4
CDR3: CAWEKGDIQYF
DNA: TGTGCCTGGGAAAAGGGGGACATTCAGTACTTC

size: once
D: -
V: TRBV7-2
J: TRBJ1-2
CDR3: CASSLTGLYGYTF
DNA: TGTGCCAGCAGCTTAACAGGGCTCTATGGCTACACCTTC

size: -
D: -
V: TRBV4-3
J: TRBJ2-3
CDR3: CASSPGASTDTQYF
DNA: TGCGCCAGCAGCCCTGGGGCTAGCACAGATACGCAGTATTTT

size: -
D: -
V: TRBV5-8
J: TRBJ2-5
CDR3: CASSLVGGSGETQYF
DNA: TGTGCCAGCAGCTTGGTGGGTGGATCTGGGGAGACCCAGTACTTC

size: -
D: -
V: TRBV14
J: TRBJ1-1
CDR3: CASSPGVNTEAFF
DNA: TGTGCCAGCAGCCCAGGGGTTAACACTGAAGCTTTCTTT

size: -
D: TRBD2
V: TRBV7-2
J: TRBJ2-5
CDR3: CASSLKLAGETQYF
DNA: TGTGCCAGCAGCTTAAAACTAGCGGGCGAGACCCAGTACTTC

size: few
D: -
V: TRBV27
J: TRBJ2-2
CDR3: CASSFYTATGELFF
DNA: TGTGCCAGCAGTTTCTACACCGCAACCGGGGAGCTGTTTTTT

size: -
D: -
V: TRBV5-1
J: TRBJ2-3
CDR3: CASRDSGGPTDTQYF
DNA: TGCGCCAGCCGGGACAGCGGGGGCCCCACAGATACGCAGTATTTT

size: -
D: -
V: TRBV5-5
J: TRBJ1-2
CDR3: CASSLAQGGYTF
DNA: TGTGCCAGCAGCTTGGCTCAGGGAGGCTACACCTTC

size: -
D: -
V: TRBV5-5
J: TRBJ1-2
CDR3: CASSLGPSYGYTF
DNA: TGTGCCAGCAGCTTAGGGCCTTCCTATGGCTACACCTTC

size: -
D: -
V: TRBV7-2
J: TRBJ2-1
CDR3: CASSLSFGNEQFF
DNA: TGTGCCAGCAGCTTAAGTTTTGGCAATGAGCAGTTCTTC

size: -
D: -
V: TRBV6-4
J: TRBJ2-6
CDR3: CASLSGANVLTF
DNA: TGTGCCAGTTTATCTGGGGCCAACGTCCTGACTTTC

size: -
D: TRBD2
V: TRBV19
J: TRBJ2-5
CDR3: CASSTPPTSGGGQETQYF
DNA: TGTGCCAGTAGTACCCCCCCGACTAGCGGGGGGGGCCAAGAGACCCAGTACTTC

size: few
D: -
V: TRBV4-3
J: TRBJ1-3
CDR3: CASSQDYAPERNTIYF
DNA: TGCGCCAGCAGCCAAGATTACGCACCGGAACGAAACACCATATATTTT

size: -
D: -
V: TRBV5-1
J: TRBJ1-2
CDR3: CASSKTNEGYTF
DNA: TGCGCCAGCAGCAAAACTAACGAGGGGTACACCTTC

size: -
D: TRBD1
V: TRBV6-1
J: TRBJ1-5
CDR3: CASSGDRGRQPQHF
DNA: TGTGCCAGCAGTGGCGACAGGGGGCGTCAGCCCCAGCATTTT

size: -
D: TRBD1
V: TRBV4-1
J: TRBJ1-3
CDR3: CASSQGQLRGNTIYF
DNA: TGCGCCAGCAGCCAGGGACAGCTCCGTGGAAACACCATATATTTT

size: -
D: TRBD1
V: TRBV6-1
J: TRBJ2-1
CDR3: CATKLDRAGYNEQFF
DNA: TGTGCCACCAAACTGGACAGGGCCGGATACAATGAGCAGTTCTTC

size: few
D: TRBD2
V: TRBV9
J: TRBJ2-3
CDR3: CASSVGGRVTDTQYF
DNA: TGTGCCAGCAGCGTTGGCGGGAGGGTGACAGATACGCAGTATTTT

size: -
D: -
V: TRBV6-1
J: TRBJ1-1
CDR3: CASRVSLLNTEAFF
DNA: TGTGCCAGCAGGGTCAGCCTCTTGAACACTGAAGCTTTCTTT

size: -
D: -
V: TRBV6-5
J: TRBJ1-2
CDR3: CASSYRGARGYTF
DNA: TGTGCCAGCAGTTACAGGGGGGCGCGTGGCTACACCTTC

size: -
D: TRBD1
V: TRBV5-1
J: TRBJ1-4
CDR3: CASSSLGQVGEKLFF
DNA: TGCGCCAGCAGCTCCCTGGGACAGGTGGGGGAAAAACTGTTTTTT

size: -
D: -
V: TRBV5-4
J: TRBJ1-1
CDR3: CASSPRTASDTEAFF
DNA: TGTGCCAGCAGCCCGAGGACAGCCTCGGACACTGAAGCTTTCTTT

size: -
D: TRBD1
V: TRBV6-1
J: TRBJ1-2
CDR3: CASKPGQGGYGYTF
DNA: TGTGCCAGTAAACCGGGACAGGGGGGCTATGGCTACACCTTC

size: -
D: -
V: TRBV11-2
J: TRBJ1-2
CDR3: CASSFTGLLYGYTF
DNA: TGTGCCAGCAGCTTTACAGGCCTACTCTATGGCTACACCTTC

size: -
D: TRBD1
V: TRBV2
J: TRBJ1-2
CDR3: CASSRTGGYGYTF
DNA: TGTGCCAGCAGCCGAACAGGGGGCTATGGCTACACCTTC